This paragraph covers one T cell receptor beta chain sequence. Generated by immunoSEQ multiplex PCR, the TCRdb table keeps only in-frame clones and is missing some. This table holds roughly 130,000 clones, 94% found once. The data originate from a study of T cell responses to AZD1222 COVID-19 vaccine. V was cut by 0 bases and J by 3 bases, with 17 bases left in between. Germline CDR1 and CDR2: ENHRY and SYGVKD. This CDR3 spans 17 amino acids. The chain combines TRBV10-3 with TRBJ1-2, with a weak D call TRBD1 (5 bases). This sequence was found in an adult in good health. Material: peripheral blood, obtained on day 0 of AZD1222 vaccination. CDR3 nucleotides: TGTGCCATCAGTGAGTCGGACTCCGGTGACAGCGACTATGGCTACACCTTC. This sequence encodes CAISESDSGDSDYGYTF.